Detailed here is one T cell receptor beta chain. What it binds is not known. The entry originates in a study of cytomegalovirus exposure and HLA in healthy donors. Study-wide results and caveats: Despite most TCR sequences being rare, some public TCRs occurred in many donors.

Germline values: CDR1 SGHDT, CDR2 YYEEEE. With V trimmed by 2 bases and J by 0 bases, 6 bases remained unmatched. The CDR3 is 16 residues long. Primers for the PCR totalled 60 Vbeta and 13 Jbeta. This table comes from immunoSEQ multiplex PCR, and its TCRdb copy is limited to in-frame clones, with some not included. The table has 200,000 to 250,000 clones, 70% seen once. The TCR was taken from a man aged 35 to 55 in good health and CMV-seropositive. The sequenced sample was PBMCs. The chain combines TRBV5-6 with TRBJ2-3; 7 bases are shared with TRBD2. CDR3 sequence (DNA): TGTGCCAGCAGCTTATCGACTAGCTTTAGCACAGATACGCAGTATTTT. Protein: CASSLSTSFSTDTQYF.